This T cell receptor beta chain was sequenced for a study of CD8 T cells in Susac syndrome. The RNA input was roughly 0.45 to 1 ug, and it was reverse transcribed with random hexamers. Via MiXCR, TCRdb re-called the immunoSEQ multiplex PCR reads, giving one row per CDR3 protein. Found here are approximately 220,000 distinct CDR3 sequences, 85% to 95% of them singletons; the top ten hold approximately 0.082%. The specimen sequenced was CD4+ T cells from PBMCs. The clonotype originates from a human donor with multiple sclerosis.

The CDR3 nucleotides read TGCAGTGCTAGGAAATCGGGGGGCACAGATACGCAGTATTTT. Translating gives CSARKSGGTDTQYF. The chain has TRBV20-1 and TRBJ2-3; a possible D gene is TRBD2 (6 bases). V was clipped by 3 bases and J by 1 base, with 11 bases between them. The germline V gene encodes CDR1 DFQATT and CDR2 SNEGSKA (reference sequence). CDR3 length equals 14 residues.